The TCR beta chain described here comes from a study of human T cells and chemical hapten exposure. Study-wide context: In the roughly 25-week study, patients were dosed weekly with diphenylcyclopropenone on the scalp throughout. The study, taken as a whole, reports: Significantly more large CDR3 similarity clusters arose among expanded TCRs than among controls.

Time point indicated: patch test 2, 6 weeks after DPC sensitization. Treatment defined: therapeutic diphenylcyclopropenone sensitization with weekly scalp DPC. Total RNA extraction was carried out from unfractionated whole blood. This clonotype was seen more than once but under ten times. Its antigen is as yet unknown. The CDR3 runs to 14 residues. CDR1 is SGHTA, CDR2 FQGNSA, per germline. V lost 5 bases and J lost 6; bases outside the gene matches: 7. Individual cDNA molecules each carried unique molecular identifiers attached by the library. One entry per CDR3 protein, called by TCRdb with MiXCR from the RACE reads. The table shows about 100,000 distinct CDR3 sequences, with approximately 10% occurring only once.

The specimen was whole blood, collected in connection with sensitization to the hapten diphenylcyclopropenone (DPC). The TCR comes from a woman aged 40 to 50 with alopecia areata. Some clones in this sample may be carry-over from other donors' samples. The chain recombines TRBV7-2 with TRBJ2-1, with 7 bases lining up with TRBD1. CDR3 DNA: TGTGCCAGCAGCATAAGGACAGGTGGCAATGAGCAGTTCTTC. Translated, it gives CASSIRTGGNEQFF.